These 8 T cell receptor beta chains were sequenced from one sample in a study of shared clonotypes between healthy human individuals. Some clones are missing from TCRdb's copy, which holds only in-frame ones; the method was immunoSEQ multiplex PCR. The repertoire holds 2 million to 2.5 million clones, with 85% to 95% as singletons. Sequencing was carried out using naive CD4+ T cells from PBMCs. Subset given: CD45RA+ positively selected. The receptors here all came from a man between 18 and 35 years old in good health. Some clones in this sample may be carry-over from other donors' samples.

The genes are TRBV19 and TRBJ1-1, with D possibly matching TRBD1 (5 bases). The CDR3 has 14 residues. Between the trimmed V and J ends, which lost 1 base and 3 bases, there was a span of 9 bases. Germline CDR1 LNHDA, CDR2 SQIVND (reference sequence). The DNA for the CDR3 is TGTGCCAGTAGTATAGTGGGGACTTACACTGAAGCTTTCTTT. Its translation: CASSIVGTYTEAFF.

This clone has more than one count but fewer than ten. This rearrangement joins TRBV7-2 to TRBJ1-1, with 9 bases identical to TRBD1. The germline CDR1 and CDR2 sequences are SGHTA and FQGNSA. J gave up 0 bases and V 5 bases, and 7 bases lay outside the gene matches. This CDR3 contains 16 residues. The CDR3 DNA is TGTGCCAGCAGCCCACGGGACAGGGCAATGAACACTGAAGCTTTCTTT. It specifies CASSPRDRAMNTEAFF.

A few counts support this clone. The CDR3 spells CASSLNPAETQYF. CDR3 bases: TGTGCCAGCAGCCTGAACCCGGCAGAGACCCAGTACTTC. The chain combines TRBV7-9 with TRBJ2-5; D uncertain. The V end lost 5 bases, the J end lost 4 bases, and 11 bases lay between the germline ends. Germline CDR1 reads SEHNR; CDR2 reads FQNEAQ (reference sequence). The CDR3 length is 13 residues.

The J gene is TRBJ2-1, the V gene TRBV18; possible D gene TRBD2, 5 bases. Deletions cut 2 bases from V and 7 bases from J, with 15 bases between. The CDR3 is 15 amino acids. Germline CDR1 and CDR2: KGHSH and LQKENI. CDR3: CASSPGYSRVNEQFF. The CDR3 bases are TGTGCCAGCTCACCAGGGTATTCGCGGGTGAATGAGCAGTTCTTC. Using reference TRBV18 and TRBJ2-1 for the parts outside the CDR3, the full variable domain is NAGVMQNPRHLVRRRGQEARLRCSPMKGHSHVYWYRQLPEEGLKFMVYLQKENIIDESGMPKERFSAEFPKEGPSILRIQQVVRGDSAAYFCASSPGYSRVNEQFFGPGTRLTVL.

The rearrangement joins TRBV2 to TRBJ2-5; 9 bases match TRBD1. The length of the CDR3 is 13 residues. V shed 11 bases, J shed 9 bases, and the junction held 13 bases outside the gene matches. The germline V gene encodes CDR1 SNHLY and CDR2 FYNNEI. CDR3 sequence reads: CAGGTGKGLAQYF. The CDR3 DNA reads TGTGCCGGGGGGACAGGGAAAGGGCTGGCCCAGTACTTC.

The table lists this clone with a count of one. V is TRBV5-8 and J is TRBJ1-2; 7 bases fit TRBD1. CDR3 length: 14 residues. The J segment lost 3 bases and the V segment lost 6 bases, leaving 8 bases of the junction unmatched. Per the germline V gene, CDR1 is SGHTS and CDR2 is YDEGEE. The CDR3 bases are TGTGCCAGCATTCGTCGCGGGACAGACTATGGCTACACCTTC. Translated, it gives CASIRRGTDYGYTF.

The V and J genes are TRBV6-5 and TRBJ2-1, with a possible D match to TRBD1 (5 bases). This CDR3 comprises 11 residues. V gave up 6 bases and J gave up 10 bases, with 10 bases separating them. Germline V lookup: CDR1 MNHEY, CDR2 SVGAGI. The DNA for the CDR3 is TGTGCCAGCAGCCAGGGCCTGGAGCAGTTCTTC. Protein: CASSQGLEQFF.

The chain combines TRBV5-1 with TRBJ2-7, with TRBD1 as a possible D gene (5 bases). Trimming left V 3 bases short and J 5 bases short, with 18 bases between. Germline V gene data show CDR1 as SGHRS and CDR2 as YFSETQ. This CDR3 comprises 15 residues. CDR3 nucleotides: TGCGCCAGCAGCTGGAGCCTCGGACAAGACAACGAGCAGTACTTC. Translated, it gives CASSWSLGQDNEQYF.